The rows below give T cell receptor beta chains drawn from one sample of a study of cytomegalovirus exposure and HLA in healthy donors. Using immunoSEQ multiplex PCR, the repertoire was profiled, and TCRdb retains in-frame clones only, with some absent. The data hold around 56,000 clones, with around 93% observed a single time. Material: PBMCs. The origin of the receptors is a woman under 30 in good health and CMV-seropositive. The CDR3 runs from the conserved cysteine through the conserved F or W. The D gene is left open where the match is weak. Not every row has a clone size; where given, it reads once, few, many or a size class.

CDR3 protein: CASSPGQGPYEQYF
CDR3 DNA: TGTGCCAGCAGCCCGGGACAGGGTCCCTACGAGCAGTACTTC
D gene: TRBD1
V gene: TRBV2
J gene: TRBJ2-7
clone size: .

CDR3 protein: CAIGRDRESPLHF
CDR3 DNA: TGTGCCATCGGCCGGGACAGGGAATCACCCCTCCACTTT
D gene: TRBD1
V gene: TRBV10-3
J gene: TRBJ1-6
clone size: .

CDR3 protein: CASSQGYKQRQPQHF
CDR3 DNA: TGCGCCAGCAGCCAAGGTTACAAGCAGCGTCAGCCCCAGCATTTT
D gene: .
V gene: TRBV4-1
J gene: TRBJ1-5
clone size: .

CDR3 protein: CAWSLTGGPPCSFGNTIYF
CDR3 DNA: TGTGCCTGGAGTTTGACAGGGGGTCCCCCTTGCAGTTTTGGAAACACCATATATTTT
D gene: TRBD1
V gene: TRBV30
J gene: TRBJ1-3
clone size: .

CDR3 protein: CASSQAGRDEQYF
CDR3 DNA: TGCGCCAGCAGCCAAGCAGGGAGGGACGAGCAGTACTTC
D gene: TRBD2
V gene: TRBV4-1
J gene: TRBJ2-7
clone size: .

CDR3 protein: CASSLRQGPYNEQFF
CDR3 DNA: TGTGCCAGCAGCTTGCGACAGGGGCCCTACAATGAGCAGTTCTTC
D gene: TRBD1
V gene: TRBV7-3
J gene: TRBJ2-1
clone size: .

CDR3 protein: CASRDQRGLGETQYF
CDR3 DNA: TGTGCCAGCAGAGACCAGCGGGGCTTAGGAGAGACCCAGTACTTC
D gene: TRBD2
V gene: TRBV6-6
J gene: TRBJ2-5
clone size: .

CDR3 protein: CASSLRTSGGGEQFF
CDR3 DNA: TGCGCCAGCAGCTTGAGGACTAGCGGGGGGGGTGAGCAGTTCTTC
D gene: TRBD2
V gene: TRBV5-1
J gene: TRBJ2-1
clone size: .

CDR3 protein: CASSQAKSGTDSNQPQHF
CDR3 DNA: TGCGCCAGCAGTCAAGCAAAGTCCGGGACAGACAGCAATCAGCCCCAGCATTTT
D gene: TRBD1
V gene: TRBV23-1
J gene: TRBJ1-5
clone size: .

CDR3 protein: CASSLARLAGQRFQETQYF
CDR3 DNA: TGTGCCAGCAGCTTAGCTAGGCTAGCGGGGCAGAGATTCCAAGAGACCCAGTACTTC
D gene: TRBD2
V gene: TRBV11-2
J gene: TRBJ2-5
clone size: .

CDR3 protein: CASWDSTGGRGELFF
CDR3 DNA: TGTGCCAGTTGGGACTCGACAGGGGGACGCGGGGAGCTGTTTTTT
D gene: TRBD1
V gene: TRBV19
J gene: TRBJ2-2
clone size: .

CDR3 protein: CASSTQTGTGTRQPQHF
CDR3 DNA: TGTGCCAGCAGCACTCAAACGGGGACAGGGACGAGGCAGCCCCAGCATTTT
D gene: TRBD1
V gene: TRBV5-8
J gene: TRBJ1-5
clone size: .

CDR3 protein: CASSLPGHF
CDR3 DNA: TGTGCCAGTTCGCTCCCAGGACATTTT
D gene: .
V gene: TRBV6-5
J gene: TRBJ1-5
clone size: .

CDR3 protein: CASSLRTAGYSNQPQHF
CDR3 DNA: TGTGCCAGCAGTTTAAGGACGGCGGGGTATAGCAATCAGCCCCAGCATTTT
D gene: .
V gene: TRBV28
J gene: TRBJ1-5
clone size: .

CDR3 protein: CAYRGQLEVEAFF
CDR3 DNA: TGTGCCTATAGGGGACAGCTTGAGGTCGAAGCTTTCTTT
D gene: TRBD1
V gene: TRBV10-3
J gene: TRBJ1-1
clone size: .

CDR3 protein: CASSFAANTGELFF
CDR3 DNA: TGCGCCAGCAGCTTTGCAGCGAACACCGGGGAGCTGTTTTTT
D gene: .
V gene: TRBV5-1
J gene: TRBJ2-2
clone size: .

CDR3 protein: CASSQVDRGQSNQPQHF
CDR3 DNA: TGCGCCAGCAGCCAAGTCGACAGGGGGCAGAGCAATCAGCCCCAGCATTTT
D gene: TRBD1
V gene: TRBV4-1
J gene: TRBJ1-5
clone size: .

CDR3 protein: CASSLVSTDTQYF
CDR3 DNA: TGTGCCAGCAGTTTAGTCTCCACAGATACGCAGTATTTT
D gene: .
V gene: TRBV27
J gene: TRBJ2-3
clone size: .

CDR3 protein: CASSLRGRQVNQPQHF
CDR3 DNA: TGTGCCAGCAGCTTAAGGGGGCGACAGGTCAATCAGCCCCAGCATTTT
D gene: TRBD1
V gene: TRBV7-2
J gene: TRBJ1-5
clone size: .

CDR3 protein: CASSESNLRGGEKLFF
CDR3 DNA: TGCGCCAGCAGTGAGTCGAATCTGCGGGGAGGAGAAAAACTGTTTTTT
D gene: .
V gene: TRBV10-1
J gene: TRBJ1-4
clone size: .

CDR3 protein: CASSLKGATRNQPQHF
CDR3 DNA: TGTGCCAGCAGTTTAAAGGGGGCCACACGCAATCAGCCCCAGCATTTT
D gene: TRBD1
V gene: TRBV27
J gene: TRBJ1-5
clone size: few

CDR3 protein: CASGRDRGNQPQHF
CDR3 DNA: TGTGCCAGCGGACGTGACAGGGGCAATCAGCCCCAGCATTTT
D gene: TRBD1
V gene: TRBV27
J gene: TRBJ1-5
clone size: once

CDR3 protein: CASSESRTEETQYF
CDR3 DNA: TGCGCCAGCAGCGAATCACGGACAGAAGAGACCCAGTACTTC
D gene: .
V gene: TRBV5-1
J gene: TRBJ2-5
clone size: .

CDR3 protein: CASSRDRSLGYTF
CDR3 DNA: TGCGCCAGCAGTAGGGACAGGTCCCTCGGCTACACCTTC
D gene: TRBD1
V gene: TRBV10-1
J gene: TRBJ1-2
clone size: once

CDR3 protein: CASSPGPGQGGSRNTIYF
CDR3 DNA: TGTGCCAGCAGCCCCGGTCCGGGACAGGGAGGCTCTCGAAACACCATATATTTT
D gene: TRBD1
V gene: TRBV14
J gene: TRBJ1-3
clone size: .

CDR3 protein: CASRRTSGGTDTQYF
CDR3 DNA: TGTGCCAGCAGACGGACTAGCGGAGGCACAGATACGCAGTATTTT
D gene: TRBD2
V gene: TRBV7-6
J gene: TRBJ2-3
clone size: .

CDR3 protein: CASSGGDRGRLANTEAFF
CDR3 DNA: TGTGCCAGCAGTGGAGGTGACAGGGGGCGATTGGCGAACACTGAAGCTTTCTTT
D gene: TRBD1
V gene: TRBV6-1
J gene: TRBJ1-1
clone size: .

CDR3 protein: CASSIGSGKQPQHF
CDR3 DNA: TGTGCCAGTAGTATAGGTTCAGGGAAGCAGCCCCAGCATTTT
D gene: .
V gene: TRBV19
J gene: TRBJ1-5
clone size: .

CDR3 protein: CASSQVWASGGASDTQYF
CDR3 DNA: TGCGCCAGCAGCCAAGTCTGGGCTAGCGGGGGGGCCTCAGATACGCAGTATTTT
D gene: TRBD2
V gene: TRBV4-3
J gene: TRBJ2-3
clone size: .

CDR3 protein: CASSSSPTGVDYEQYF
CDR3 DNA: TGTGCCAGCAGCTCCTCTCCGACAGGGGTAGACTACGAGCAGTACTTC
D gene: TRBD1
V gene: TRBV27
J gene: TRBJ2-7
clone size: once

CDR3 protein: CASSQGAARGSYEQYF
CDR3 DNA: TGCGCCAGCAGCCAAGGGGCGGCCCGGGGATCCTACGAGCAGTACTTC
D gene: .
V gene: TRBV4-1
J gene: TRBJ2-7
clone size: .

CDR3 protein: CAISESSGTGAYEQYF
CDR3 DNA: TGTGCCATCAGTGAGTCGAGCGGGACAGGGGCCTACGAGCAGTACTTC
D gene: TRBD1
V gene: TRBV10-3
J gene: TRBJ2-7
clone size: .

CDR3 protein: CASSIRQGGIYEQYF
CDR3 DNA: TGTGCCAGTAGTATACGACAGGGGGGTATCTACGAGCAGTACTTC
D gene: TRBD1
V gene: TRBV19
J gene: TRBJ2-7
clone size: .

CDR3 protein: CASSELRQGRIRNQPQHF
CDR3 DNA: TGTGCCAGCAGTGAATTAAGACAGGGGAGGATACGCAATCAGCCCCAGCATTTT
D gene: TRBD1
V gene: TRBV6-1
J gene: TRBJ1-5
clone size: .

CDR3 protein: CASRVRGGAYEQYF
CDR3 DNA: TGTGCCAGCAGAGTACGCGGAGGGGCCTACGAGCAGTACTTC
D gene: .
V gene: TRBV7-8
J gene: TRBJ2-7
clone size: .

CDR3 protein: CASSSGTALYGYTF
CDR3 DNA: TGTGCCAGCAGCTCCGGGACAGCCCTTTATGGCTACACCTTC
D gene: TRBD1
V gene: TRBV5-4
J gene: TRBJ1-2
clone size: .

CDR3 protein: CASSLGGGATEAFF
CDR3 DNA: TGTGCCAGCAGTCTTGGGGGGGGAGCAACTGAAGCTTTCTTT
D gene: .
V gene: TRBV27
J gene: TRBJ1-1
clone size: .

CDR3 protein: CASSQEFGGGSYEQYF
CDR3 DNA: TGCGCCAGCAGCCAAGAGTTTGGAGGAGGGAGCTACGAGCAGTACTTC
D gene: .
V gene: TRBV4-3
J gene: TRBJ2-7
clone size: .

CDR3 protein: CAWSVREHQGILAKNIQYF
CDR3 DNA: TGTGCCTGGAGTGTAAGGGAGCATCAAGGGATCCTAGCCAAAAACATTCAGTACTTC
D gene: .
V gene: TRBV30
J gene: TRBJ2-4
clone size: .